Sequencing of this TCR beta chain was carried out in a study of blood T cell repertoires in COVID-19. Study-level information: Both acute and convalescent COVID-19 samples were obtained from the United States, Italy and Spain. From T cells, B-cell-depleted T cells, or PBMCs came the material, which was cDNA or gDNA.

V shed 4 bases and J shed 4 bases, with 17 bases lying between them. CDR3 size: 16 residues. Looked up from germline, CDR1 is MNHEY and CDR2 is SVGEGT. In the source study's methods: Amplification with reference gene primers provided the estimates of nucleated cell counts. Sequenced by immunoSEQ multiplex PCR; TCRdb stores in-frame clones only, minus some. V and J calls and clone size are as listed in that table; D and trimming were resolved from the DNA. Here the sample spans 350,000 or so clones, nearly 90% being singletons. This TCR was sampled from a man aged 18 to 30 with active or convalescent COVID-19. J is TRBJ2-1 and V is TRBV6-2 or TRBV6-3, with no clear D. The specimen was peripheral blood. DNA of the CDR3: TGTGCCAGCAGTTTGGGCTCAGACATACCTTACAATGAGCAGTTCTTC. This encodes CASSLGSDIPYNEQFF.